This T cell receptor (beta chain) was captured in a study of T cell responses to AZD1222 COVID-19 vaccine. Findings of the study overall: Of the AZD1222 recipients, only five to seven were seropositive at baseline. The repertoires were collected only after the peak T cell response. Most donors were white British, females outnumbered males, and clonal diversity was possibly underestimated.

Investigators merged groups given second doses at roughly 4 or roughly 12 weeks. The method was immunoSEQ multiplex PCR; TCRdb's version includes in-frame clones alone and lacks a portion of them. The data hold about 180,000 clones, with nearly 95% observed a single time. The CDR3 is 15 amino acids. From germline, CDR1 is SGHTA and CDR2 FQGNSA. With V trimmed by 6 bases and J by 7 bases, 11 bases remained unmatched. As concerns this clone: The antigen remains undetermined.

The sample here was peripheral blood, taken 28 days after the second AZD1222 dose. V usage is TRBV7-2 and J usage is TRBJ2-5, with TRBD2 matching over 10 bases. The TCR originated in an adult who received the AZD1222 COVID-19 vaccine. The CDR3 protein is CASSQTSGARTTQYF. The CDR3 DNA follows: TGTGCCAGCAGTCAAACTAGCGGGGCCCGTACGACCCAGTACTTC.